This T cell receptor beta chain appears in the sequencing data of a study of shared T cell receptors in the human thymus. The repertoire was sequenced with immunoSEQ multiplex PCR; TCRdb's copy has only in-frame clones and lacks some. This sample yields around 730,000 clones, of which roughly 85% are seen a single time; 0.0095% to 0.013% belongs to the top ten. V shed 4 bases, J shed 0 bases, and the junction held 5 bases outside the gene matches. CDR3 length: 16 residues. Germline V CDR1 and CDR2: SGHRS, YFSETQ. These data also formed part of another study, on human thymus T cells. From that study: Thymic samples were excised during corrective heart operations. Related reports documented highly overlapping thymic repertoires among unrelated individuals.

The chain couples TRBV5-1 to TRBJ2-5; 11 bases line up with TRBD2. The sequenced sample was thymocytes. The clonotype was recovered from a girl less than two years old with a congenital heart defect. The CDR3 DNA reads TGCGCCAGCAGCCCCCCTAGCGGGGGGTACCAAGAGACCCAGTACTTC. Amino acid sequence: CASSPPSGGYQETQYF.